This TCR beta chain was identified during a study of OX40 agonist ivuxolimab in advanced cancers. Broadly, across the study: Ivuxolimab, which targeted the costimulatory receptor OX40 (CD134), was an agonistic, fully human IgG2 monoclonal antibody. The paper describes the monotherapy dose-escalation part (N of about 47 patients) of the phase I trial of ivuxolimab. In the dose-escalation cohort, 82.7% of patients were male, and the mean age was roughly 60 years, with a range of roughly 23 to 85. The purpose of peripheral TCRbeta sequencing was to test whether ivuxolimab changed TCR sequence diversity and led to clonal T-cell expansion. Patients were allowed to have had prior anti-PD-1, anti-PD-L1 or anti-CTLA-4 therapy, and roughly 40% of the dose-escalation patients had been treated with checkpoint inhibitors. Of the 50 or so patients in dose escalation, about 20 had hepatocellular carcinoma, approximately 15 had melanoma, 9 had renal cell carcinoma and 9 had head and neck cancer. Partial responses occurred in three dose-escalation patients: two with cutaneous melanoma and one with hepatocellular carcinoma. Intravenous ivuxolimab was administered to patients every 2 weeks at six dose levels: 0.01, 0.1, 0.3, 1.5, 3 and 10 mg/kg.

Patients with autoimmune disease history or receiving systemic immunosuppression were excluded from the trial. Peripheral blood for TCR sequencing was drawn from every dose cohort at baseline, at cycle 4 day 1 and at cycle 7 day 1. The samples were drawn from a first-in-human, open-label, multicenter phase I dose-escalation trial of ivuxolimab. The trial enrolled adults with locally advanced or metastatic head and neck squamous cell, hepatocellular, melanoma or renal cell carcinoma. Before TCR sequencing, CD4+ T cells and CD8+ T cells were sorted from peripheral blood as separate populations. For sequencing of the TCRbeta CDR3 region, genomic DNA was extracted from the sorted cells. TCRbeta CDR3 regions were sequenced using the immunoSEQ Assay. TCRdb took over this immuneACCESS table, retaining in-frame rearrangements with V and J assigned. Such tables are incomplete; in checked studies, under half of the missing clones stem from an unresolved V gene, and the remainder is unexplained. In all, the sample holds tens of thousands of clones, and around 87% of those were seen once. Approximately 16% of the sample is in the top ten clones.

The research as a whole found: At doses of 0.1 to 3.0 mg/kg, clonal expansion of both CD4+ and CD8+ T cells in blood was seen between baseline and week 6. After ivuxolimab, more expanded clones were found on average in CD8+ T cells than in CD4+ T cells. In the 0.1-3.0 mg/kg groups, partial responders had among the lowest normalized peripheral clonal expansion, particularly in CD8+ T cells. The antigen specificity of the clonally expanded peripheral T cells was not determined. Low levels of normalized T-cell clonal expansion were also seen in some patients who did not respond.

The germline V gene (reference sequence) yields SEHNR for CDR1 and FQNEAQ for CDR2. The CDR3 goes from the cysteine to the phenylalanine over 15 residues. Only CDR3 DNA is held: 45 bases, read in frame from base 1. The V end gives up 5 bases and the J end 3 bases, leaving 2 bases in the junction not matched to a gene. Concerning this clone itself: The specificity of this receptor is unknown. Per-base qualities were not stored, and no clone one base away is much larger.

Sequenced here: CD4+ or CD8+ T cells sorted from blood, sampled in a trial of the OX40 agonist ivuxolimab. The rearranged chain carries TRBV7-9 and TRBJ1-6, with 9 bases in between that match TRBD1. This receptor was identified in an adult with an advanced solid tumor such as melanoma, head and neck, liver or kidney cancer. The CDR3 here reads CASSRDRDYNSPLHF. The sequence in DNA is TGTGCCAGCAGCAGGGACAGGGACTATAATTCACCCCTCCACTTT.